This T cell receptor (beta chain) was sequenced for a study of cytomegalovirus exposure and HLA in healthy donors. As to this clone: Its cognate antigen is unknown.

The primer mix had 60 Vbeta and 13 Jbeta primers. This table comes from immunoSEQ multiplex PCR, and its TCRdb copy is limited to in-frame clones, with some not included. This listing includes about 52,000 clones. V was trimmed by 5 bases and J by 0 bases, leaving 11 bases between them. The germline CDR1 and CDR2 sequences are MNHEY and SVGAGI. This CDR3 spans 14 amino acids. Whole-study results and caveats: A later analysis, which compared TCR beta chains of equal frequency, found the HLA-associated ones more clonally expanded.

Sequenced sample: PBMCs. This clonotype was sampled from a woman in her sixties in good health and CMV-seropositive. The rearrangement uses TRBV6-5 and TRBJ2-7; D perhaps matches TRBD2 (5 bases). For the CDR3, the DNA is TGTGCCAGCAGTCGCGGACTGTTCTCCTACGAGCAGTACTTC. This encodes CASSRGLFSYEQYF.